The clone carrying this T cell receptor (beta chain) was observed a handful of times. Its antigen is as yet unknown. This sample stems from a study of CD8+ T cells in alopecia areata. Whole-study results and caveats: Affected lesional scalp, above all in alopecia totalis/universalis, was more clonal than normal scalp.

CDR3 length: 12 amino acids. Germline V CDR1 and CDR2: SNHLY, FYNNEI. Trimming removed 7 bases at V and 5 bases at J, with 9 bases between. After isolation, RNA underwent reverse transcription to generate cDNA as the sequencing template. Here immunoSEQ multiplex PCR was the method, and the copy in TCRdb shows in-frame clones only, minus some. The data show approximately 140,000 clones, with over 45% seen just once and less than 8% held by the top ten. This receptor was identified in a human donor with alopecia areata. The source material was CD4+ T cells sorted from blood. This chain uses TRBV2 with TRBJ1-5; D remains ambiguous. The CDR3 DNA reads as TGTGCCAGCACGGGATGGGATCAGCCCCAGCATTTT. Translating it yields CASTGWDQPQHF.